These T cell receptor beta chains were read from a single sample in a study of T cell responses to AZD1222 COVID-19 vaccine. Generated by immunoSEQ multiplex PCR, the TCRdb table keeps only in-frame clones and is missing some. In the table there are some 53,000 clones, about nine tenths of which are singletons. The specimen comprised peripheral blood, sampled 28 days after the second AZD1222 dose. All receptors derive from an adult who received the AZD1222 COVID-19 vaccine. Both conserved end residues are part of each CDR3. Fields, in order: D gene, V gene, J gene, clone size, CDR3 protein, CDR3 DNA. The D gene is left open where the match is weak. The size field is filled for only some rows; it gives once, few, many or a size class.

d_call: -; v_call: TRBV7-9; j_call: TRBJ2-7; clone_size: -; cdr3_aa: CASSFGRVGGTYEQYF; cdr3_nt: TGTGCCAGCAGCTTCGGCAGGGTGGGGGGCACCTACGAGCAGTACTTC
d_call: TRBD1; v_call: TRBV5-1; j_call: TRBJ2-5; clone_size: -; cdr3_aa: CASSLGTGETQYF; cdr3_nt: TGCGCCAGCAGCTTGGGGACAGGAGAGACCCAGTACTTC
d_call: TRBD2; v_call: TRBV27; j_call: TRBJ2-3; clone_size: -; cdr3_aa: CASSSSLGTSGTDTQYF; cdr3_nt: TGTGCCAGCAGTTCCTCCTTAGGGACTAGCGGGACAGATACGCAGTATTTT
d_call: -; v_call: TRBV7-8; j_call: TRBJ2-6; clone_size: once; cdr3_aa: CASSFPPKVAGEFSGANVLTF; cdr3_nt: TGTGCCAGCAGCTTCCCCCCTAAGGTGGCAGGGGAGTTTTCTGGGGCCAACGTCCTGACTTTC
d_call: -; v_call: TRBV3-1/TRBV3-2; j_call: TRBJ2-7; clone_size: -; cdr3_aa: CASRSIGGNEQYF; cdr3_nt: TGTGCCAGCAGATCCATTGGGGGGAATGAGCAGTACTTC
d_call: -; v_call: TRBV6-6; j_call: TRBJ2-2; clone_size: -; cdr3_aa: CASSYGPWGTGELFF; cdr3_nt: TGTGCCAGCAGTTACGGTCCCTGGGGGACCGGGGAGCTGTTTTTT
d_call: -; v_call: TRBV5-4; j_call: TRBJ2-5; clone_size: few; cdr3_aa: CASSPAGPRSQETQYF; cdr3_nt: TGTGCCAGCAGCCCGGCGGGGCCAAGGAGCCAAGAGACCCAGTACTTC
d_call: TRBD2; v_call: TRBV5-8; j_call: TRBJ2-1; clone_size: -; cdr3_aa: CASSVLSGKGEQFF; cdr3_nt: TGTGCCAGCAGCGTTCTTAGCGGGAAAGGTGAGCAGTTCTTC
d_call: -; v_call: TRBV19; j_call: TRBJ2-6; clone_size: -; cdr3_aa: CASSPPLDSFSGANVLTF; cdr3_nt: TGTGCCAGTAGTCCCCCCCTGGACTCTTTCTCTGGGGCCAACGTCCTGACTTTC
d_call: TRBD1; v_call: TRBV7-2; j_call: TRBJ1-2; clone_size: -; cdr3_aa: CASSVDRTGLAYTF; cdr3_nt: TGTGCCAGCAGCGTAGACCGGACAGGGCTGGCCTACACCTTC
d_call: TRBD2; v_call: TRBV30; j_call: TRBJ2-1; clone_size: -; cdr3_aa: CAWSSGRRSYNEQFF; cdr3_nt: TGTGCCTGGTCTAGCGGGAGGCGCTCCTACAATGAGCAGTTCTTC
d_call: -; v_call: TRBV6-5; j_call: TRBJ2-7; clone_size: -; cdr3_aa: CASSLSFGAIYEQYF; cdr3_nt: TGTGCCAGCAGCCTTTCTTTCGGCGCTATCTACGAGCAGTACTTC
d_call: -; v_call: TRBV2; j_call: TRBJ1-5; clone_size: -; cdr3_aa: CASSPGGDQPQHF; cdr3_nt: TGTGCCAGCAGTCCCGGGGGAGATCAGCCCCAGCATTTT
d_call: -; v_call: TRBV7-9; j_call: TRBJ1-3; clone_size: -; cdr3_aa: CASSLGTTGNTIYF; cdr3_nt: TGTGCCAGCAGCTTAGGGACGACCGGAAACACCATATATTTT
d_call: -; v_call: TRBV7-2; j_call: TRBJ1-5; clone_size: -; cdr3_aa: CASTTDSYQPQHF; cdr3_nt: TGTGCCAGCACCACCGACAGCTATCAGCCCCAGCATTTT
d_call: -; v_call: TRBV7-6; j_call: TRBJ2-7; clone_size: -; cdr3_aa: CASSPSGPLSHEQYF; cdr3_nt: TGTGCCAGCAGCCCTTCAGGGCCGTTGTCGCACGAGCAGTACTTC
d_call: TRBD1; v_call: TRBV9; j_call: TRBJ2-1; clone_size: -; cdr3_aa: CASSVGQGTYNEQFF; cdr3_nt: TGTGCCAGCAGCGTAGGACAGGGTACCTACAATGAGCAGTTCTTC
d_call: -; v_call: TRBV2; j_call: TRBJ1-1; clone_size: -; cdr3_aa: CASSKEKQGTEAFF; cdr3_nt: TGTGCCAGCAGCAAGGAAAAGCAGGGCACTGAAGCTTTCTTT
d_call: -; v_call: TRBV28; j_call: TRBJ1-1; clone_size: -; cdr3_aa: CASSSLRVWNTEAFF; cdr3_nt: TGTGCCAGCAGTTCCCTCAGGGTGTGGAACACTGAAGCTTTCTTT
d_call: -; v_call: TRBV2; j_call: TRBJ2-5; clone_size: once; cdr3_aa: CASSTGGETQYF; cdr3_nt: TGTGCCAGCAGCACGGGCGGAGAGACCCAGTACTTC
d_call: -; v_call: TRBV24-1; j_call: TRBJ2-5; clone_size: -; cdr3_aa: CATSDNLAQQETQYF; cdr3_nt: TGTGCCACCAGTGACAATTTAGCGCAACAAGAGACCCAGTACTTC
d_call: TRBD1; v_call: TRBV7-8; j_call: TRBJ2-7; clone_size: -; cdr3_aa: CASSTIRGLYEQYF; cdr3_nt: TGTGCCAGCAGCACCATAAGGGGGCTCTACGAGCAGTACTTC
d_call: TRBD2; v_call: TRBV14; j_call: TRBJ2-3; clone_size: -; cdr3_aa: CASSLSSGSVDTQYF; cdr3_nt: TGTGCCAGCAGCCTCTCTAGCGGGAGTGTAGATACGCAGTATTTT
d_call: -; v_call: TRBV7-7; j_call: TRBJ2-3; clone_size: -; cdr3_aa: CASSLDRSADTQYF; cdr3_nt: TGTGCTAGCAGTTTAGACAGGTCTGCAGATACGCAGTATTTT
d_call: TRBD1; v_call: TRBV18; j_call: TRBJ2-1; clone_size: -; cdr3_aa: CASSSLRGRPGGEQFF; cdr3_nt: TGTGCCAGCTCCTCGCTAAGGGGGCGGCCGGGCGGTGAGCAGTTCTTC
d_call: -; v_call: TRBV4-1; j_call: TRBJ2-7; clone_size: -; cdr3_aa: CASSQESFHEQYF; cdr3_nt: TGCGCCAGCAGCCAAGAGTCATTCCACGAGCAGTACTTC
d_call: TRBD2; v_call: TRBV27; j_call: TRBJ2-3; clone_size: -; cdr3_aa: CASSPGLASDTQYF; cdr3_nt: TGTGCCAGCAGCCCGGGACTAGCCTCAGATACGCAGTATTTT
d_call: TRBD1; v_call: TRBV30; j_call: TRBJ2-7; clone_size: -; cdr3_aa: CAWTGGYEQYF; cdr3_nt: TGTGCCTGGACAGGGGGTTACGAGCAGTACTTC